Presented here are 15 T cell receptor beta chains from one specimen sequenced in a study of beta chain features in type 1 diabetes. General study points: In every one of the four CD4+ subsets, TCRB CDR3s were moderately but significantly shorter in Type 1 diabetes patients.

The sequenced template was cDNA made from the entire isolated RNA. TCRdb's copy holds only in-frame clones and misses some; the assay was immunoSEQ multiplex PCR. The profile shows over 200,000 clones, 11% of them singletons. No cognate antigen is known for these TCRs. The source material was naive CD4+ T cells from blood. The receptors originated from a man aged 25-45 years with type 1 diabetes.

This chain joins TRBV5-1 and TRBJ2-2, with TRBD1 matching 11 bases. The V gene's germline CDR1 is SGHRS and CDR2 YFSETQ. Losses at the gene ends were 7 bases for V and 4 bases for J; bases not matched to a gene: 3. The CDR3 contains 14 residues. CDR3 DNA sequence: TGCGCCAGCCGAGGACAGGGGGCCACCGGGGAGCTGTTTTTT. Translated, it gives CASRGQGATGELFF.

This chain uses TRBV9 with TRBJ2-5, with 10 nucleotides matching TRBD1. The germline gives CDR1 SGDLS, CDR2 YYNGEE. After removal of 7 bases from V and 5 bases from J, the junction contained 11 bases not matched to a gene. There are 15 residues in the CDR3. CDR3: CASGATGGLAETQYF. CDR3 DNA sequence: TGTGCCAGCGGAGCGACAGGGGGCCTAGCGGAGACCCAGTACTTC.

The CDR3 DNA is TGTGCCAGCATCTCAGGGGGACCGTCTTCACCCCTCCACTTT. This gives the protein CASISGGPSSPLHF. The J gene is TRBJ1-6, the V gene TRBV2, with 7 bases fitting TRBD1. The germline CDR1 and CDR2 sequences are SNHLY and FYNNEI. There are 14 residues in the CDR3. V gave up 7 bases and J gave up 9 bases; unmatched junction bases: 9.

The table lists this clone with a few counts. V is TRBV4-3 and J is TRBJ2-7; 9 bases map to TRBD1. The CDR3 contains 15 residues. Germline V gives CDR1 LGHNA, CDR2 YSLEER. V gave up 1 base and J gave up 4 bases; unmatched junction bases: 5. The CDR3 DNA is TGCGCCAGCAGCCAAGCCGGGACAGGGCAATACGAGCAGTACTTC. It yields the protein CASSQAGTGQYEQYF.

Only a few counts were recorded for this clone. The chain carries TRBV2 and TRBJ2-5, with 7 bases matching TRBD2. V lost 10 bases, J lost 7 bases, and 18 bases stayed unmatched. The CDR3 length is 15 residues. Germline lookup yields CDR1 SNHLY and CDR2 FYNNEI. CDR3 in DNA: TGTGCCATCACCGGGACTATCGCACGGGGAGGGACCCAGTACTTC. Protein: CAITGTIARGGTQYF.

CDR3 sequence (DNA): TGCGCCAGCAGCCTCTCGACTACCACAGATACGCAGTATTTT. Protein sequence: CASSLSTTTDTQYF. V gene TRBV5-1 combines with J gene TRBJ2-3; D might be TRBD2 (5 bases). The ends were cut back, 4 bases at V and 2 bases at J, with 11 bases in the middle. This CDR3 is built from 14 residues. Germline values: CDR1 SGHRS, CDR2 YFSETQ. Full variable domain (rest looked up from reference TRBV5-1 and TRBJ2-3): KAGVTQTPRYLIKTRGQQVTLSCSPISGHRSVSWYQQTPGQGLQFLFEYFSETQRNKGNFPGRFSGRQFSNSRSEMNVSTLELGDSALYLCASSLSTTTDTQYFGPGTRLTVL.

The chain carries TRBV4-3 and TRBJ1-5, with 7 bases lining up with TRBD1. Germline V gives CDR1 LGHNA, CDR2 YSLEER. The CDR3 is 13 amino acids. Unmatched junction bases numbered 6, after V lost 4 bases and J lost 9 bases. The CDR3 protein is CASSPQRGRPQHF. In DNA form, the CDR3 reads TGCGCCAGCAGCCCCCAAAGGGGGCGGCCCCAGCATTTT.

The rearrangement uses TRBV6-5 and TRBJ1-1; D call uncertain. Looked up from germline, CDR1 is MNHEY and CDR2 is SVGAGI. Trimming shortened V by 6 bases and J by 4 bases, and 12 bases separated the two germline ends. CDR3 length equals 13 residues. CDR3 loop: CASRSGGSTEAFF. The DNA for the CDR3 is TGTGCCAGCAGGTCAGGAGGGAGCACTGAAGCTTTCTTT.

This clone was seen a handful of times. This rearrangement joins TRBV11-3 to TRBJ2-1, with TRBD2 matching over 10 bases. CDR3 length: 14 amino acids. V dropped 5 bases and J dropped 9; count of bases not matched to a gene: 7. CDR1 SGHNT and CDR2 YENEEA come from the germline V gene. CDR3 sequence reads: CASSPEAGGREQFF. Written as DNA, the CDR3 is TGTGCCAGCAGCCCCGAAGCGGGGGGGCGTGAGCAGTTCTTC.

This clone turned up a few times. The chain joins TRBV4-3 to TRBJ2-7, with 8 positions matching TRBD2. V was clipped by 1 base and J by 0 bases; unmatched bases: 5. This CDR3 has 16 residues. CDR1 and CDR2 from the germline V gene are LGHNA and YSLEER. Written as DNA, the CDR3 is TGCGCCAGCAGCCAAGTAACTAGCGGAAACTCCTACGAGCAGTACTTC. Protein sequence: CASSQVTSGNSYEQYF.

V is TRBV2 and J is TRBJ2-2; unclear D gene. With 8 bases removed from V and 3 bases from J, the gap between germline ends came to 10 bases. Germline CDR1 SNHLY, CDR2 FYNNEI. This CDR3 is 13 amino acids long. This CDR3 is CASSYQDTGELFF. As DNA, the CDR3 is TGTGCCAGCTCATATCAGGACACCGGGGAGCTGTTTTTT.

This clone was counted only a few times. The genes are TRBV6-6 and TRBJ2-1, with 8 bases aligning to TRBD2. CDR1 and CDR2 from the germline V gene are MNHNY and SVGAGI (reference sequence). CDR3 length: 13 amino acids. V trimming: 10 bases; J trimming: 4 bases; junction bases outside the gene matches: 6. The CDR3 coding sequence is TGTGCCATCCAGACTAGCGCTTACAATGAGCAGTTCTTC. Residues: CAIQTSAYNEQFF.

V is TRBV15 and J is TRBJ1-4, with 9 positions matching TRBD1. The CDR3 contains 16 residues. Germline V CDR1 and CDR2: LNHNV, YYDKDF (reference sequence). The ends lost 0 bases at V and 7 bases at J; junction bases unmatched: 6. The CDR3 DNA follows: TGTGCCACCAGCAGAGATCACGTGGGACAGGGTGAAAAACTGTTTTTT. This sequence encodes CATSRDHVGQGEKLFF.

The chain employs TRBV5-1 and TRBJ2-5; D is possibly TRBD2 (5 bases). CDR1 SGHRS and CDR2 YFSETQ come from the germline V gene. The CDR3 has 14 amino acids. V was trimmed by 3 bases and J by 3 bases, leaving 12 bases between them. The CDR3 loop reads CASSSGVPKETQYF. For the CDR3, the DNA is TGCGCCAGCAGCTCCGGGGTCCCCAAAGAGACCCAGTACTTC.

V usage is TRBV29-1 and J usage is TRBJ2-3; 8 bases map to TRBD1. Germline V gives CDR1 SQVTM, CDR2 ANQGSEA. J lost 2 bases, V lost 0 bases, and 10 bases had no gene match. The CDR3 runs to 17 residues. The CDR3 region is CSVEEGFGQGYTDTQYF. Written as DNA, the CDR3 is TGCAGCGTTGAAGAGGGGTTCGGACAGGGTTACACAGATACGCAGTATTTT.